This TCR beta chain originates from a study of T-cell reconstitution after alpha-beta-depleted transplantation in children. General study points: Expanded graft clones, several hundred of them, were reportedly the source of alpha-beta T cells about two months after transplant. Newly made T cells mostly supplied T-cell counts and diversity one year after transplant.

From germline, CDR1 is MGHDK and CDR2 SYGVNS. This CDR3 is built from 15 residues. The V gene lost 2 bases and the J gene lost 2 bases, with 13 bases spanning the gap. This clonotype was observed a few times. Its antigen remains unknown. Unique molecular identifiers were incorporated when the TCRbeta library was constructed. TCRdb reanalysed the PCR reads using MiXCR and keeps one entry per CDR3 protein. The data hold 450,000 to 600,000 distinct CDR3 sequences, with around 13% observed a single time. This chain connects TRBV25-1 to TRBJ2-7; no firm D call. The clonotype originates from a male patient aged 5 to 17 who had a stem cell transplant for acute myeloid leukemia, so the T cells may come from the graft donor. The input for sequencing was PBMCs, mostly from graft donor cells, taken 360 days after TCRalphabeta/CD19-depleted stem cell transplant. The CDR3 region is CASSEPQDGPYEQYF. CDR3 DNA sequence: TGTGCCAGCAGTGAACCTCAGGACGGTCCCTACGAGCAGTACTTC.